Listed below are T cell receptor beta chains from one sample, sequenced in a study of blood T cell repertoires in COVID-19. Profiling relied on immunoSEQ multiplex PCR, and the TCRdb table lists in-frame clones only, not all of them. The data contain about 230,000 clones, approximately 88% of them seen just once; the ten biggest clones take up roughly 2.5%. The material sequenced was PBMCs or T cells enriched from blood (not recorded which). These receptors came from a woman aged 40 to 50 with acute COVID-19. CDR3s include the opening cysteine and the closing phenylalanine or tryptophan. The D gene is left open where the match is weak. Not all rows give a size; the values are once, few, many and, for expanded clones, a class.

J gene,clone size,D gene,V gene,CDR3 protein,CDR3 DNA
TRBJ1-4,-,-,TRBV12-5,CASGLGRGTGANEKLFF,TGTGCTAGTGGTTTGGGCAGGGGCACAGGAGCTAATGAAAAACTGTTTTTT
TRBJ2-5,-,TRBD1,TRBV9,CASSVGDRGHQETQYF,TGTGCCAGCAGCGTAGGGGACAGGGGTCACCAAGAGACCCAGTACTTC
TRBJ1-5,-,TRBD1,TRBV5-6,CASSPGQGTNQPQHF,TGTGCCAGCAGCCCGGGACAGGGTACAAATCAGCCCCAGCATTTT
TRBJ2-1,-,-,TRBV5-1,CASSLGTEGNEQFF,TGCGCCAGCAGCCTGGGGACGGAGGGCAATGAGCAGTTCTTC
TRBJ2-4,-,TRBD2,TRBV19,CASSIGGKGKNIQYF,TGTGCCAGTAGTATCGGGGGGAAGGGCAAAAACATTCAGTACTTC
TRBJ1-6,-,TRBD1,TRBV2,CASSLDRGPSPLHF,TGTGCCAGCAGCCTGGACAGGGGCCCTTCACCCCTCCACTTT
TRBJ2-5,once,TRBD2,TRBV27,CASRTSGGNRQTQYF,TGTGCCAGCCGGACTAGCGGGGGGAACAGACAGACCCAGTACTTC
TRBJ2-3,-,-,TRBV7-2,CASSLAGHSTDTQYF,TGTGCCAGCAGCTTAGCGGGACATAGCACAGATACGCAGTATTTT
TRBJ2-7,-,TRBD1,TRBV3-1/TRBV3-2,CASSYYQGAGYEQYF,TGTGCCAGCAGCTACTACCAGGGGGCAGGCTACGAGCAGTACTTC
TRBJ1-2,-,TRBD1,TRBV5-1,CASSLTGSGGRDGYTF,TGCGCCAGCAGCTTGACGGGTTCAGGGGGCCGCGATGGCTACACCTTC
TRBJ2-7,-,TRBD1,TRBV19,CASSIRTGGSYEQYF,TGTGCCAGTAGTATACGGACAGGGGGCTCCTACGAGCAGTACTTC
TRBJ2-7,-,TRBD2,TRBV5-4,CASSQRGGPYEQYF,TGTGCCAGCAGCCAGCGGGGGGGGCCCTACGAGCAGTACTTC
TRBJ1-1,-,TRBD1,TRBV19,CASSIGPGGPNTEAFF,TGTGCCAGTAGTATTGGTCCAGGGGGCCCTAACACTGAAGCTTTCTTT
TRBJ2-1,-,-,TRBV5-4,CASSLVGGNEQFF,TGTGCCAGCAGCTTGGTGGGGGGCAATGAGCAGTTCTTC
TRBJ1-6,-,-,TRBV6-5,CASSLGGGINSPLHF,TGTGCCAGCAGTCTAGGGGGGGGCATTAATTCACCCCTCCACTTT
TRBJ2-1,-,TRBD2,TRBV10-3,CAISGTSAISYNEQFF,TGTGCCATCAGTGGAACTAGCGCTATCTCCTACAATGAGCAGTTCTTC
TRBJ1-1,once,-,TRBV5-1,CASSLMAGVNTEAFF,TGCGCCAGCAGCTTGATGGCAGGGGTGAACACTGAAGCTTTCTTT
TRBJ1-4,-,-,TRBV4-1,CASSQVGSGTGNEKLFF,TGCGCCAGCAGCCAAGTGGGGTCAGGTACAGGGAATGAAAAACTGTTTTTT
TRBJ2-1,-,TRBD2,TRBV2,CASSERRGGTNEQFF,TGTGCCAGCAGTGAACGGCGGGGGGGCACCAATGAGCAGTTCTTC
TRBJ2-2,-,TRBD2,TRBV4-3,CASSRGLAGNTGELFF,TGCGCCAGCAGCCGAGGACTAGCGGGGAACACCGGGGAGCTGTTTTTT
TRBJ2-3,-,-,TRBV7-6,CASTLRGGGTDTQYF,TGTGCCAGCACCCTCCGCGGAGGGGGCACAGATACGCAGTATTTT
TRBJ1-6,-,-,TRBV20-1,CSASEEGNTLHF,TGCAGTGCTAGTGAGGAGGGTAACACCCTCCACTTT
TRBJ2-3,few,TRBD2,TRBV9,CASSVRTSGSDTQYF,TGTGCCAGCAGCGTACGGACTAGCGGGTCGGATACGCAGTATTTT
TRBJ2-7,once,TRBD2,TRBV5-1,CASSLASGSSYEQYF,TGCGCCAGCAGCTTGGCTAGCGGTAGCTCCTACGAGCAGTACTTC